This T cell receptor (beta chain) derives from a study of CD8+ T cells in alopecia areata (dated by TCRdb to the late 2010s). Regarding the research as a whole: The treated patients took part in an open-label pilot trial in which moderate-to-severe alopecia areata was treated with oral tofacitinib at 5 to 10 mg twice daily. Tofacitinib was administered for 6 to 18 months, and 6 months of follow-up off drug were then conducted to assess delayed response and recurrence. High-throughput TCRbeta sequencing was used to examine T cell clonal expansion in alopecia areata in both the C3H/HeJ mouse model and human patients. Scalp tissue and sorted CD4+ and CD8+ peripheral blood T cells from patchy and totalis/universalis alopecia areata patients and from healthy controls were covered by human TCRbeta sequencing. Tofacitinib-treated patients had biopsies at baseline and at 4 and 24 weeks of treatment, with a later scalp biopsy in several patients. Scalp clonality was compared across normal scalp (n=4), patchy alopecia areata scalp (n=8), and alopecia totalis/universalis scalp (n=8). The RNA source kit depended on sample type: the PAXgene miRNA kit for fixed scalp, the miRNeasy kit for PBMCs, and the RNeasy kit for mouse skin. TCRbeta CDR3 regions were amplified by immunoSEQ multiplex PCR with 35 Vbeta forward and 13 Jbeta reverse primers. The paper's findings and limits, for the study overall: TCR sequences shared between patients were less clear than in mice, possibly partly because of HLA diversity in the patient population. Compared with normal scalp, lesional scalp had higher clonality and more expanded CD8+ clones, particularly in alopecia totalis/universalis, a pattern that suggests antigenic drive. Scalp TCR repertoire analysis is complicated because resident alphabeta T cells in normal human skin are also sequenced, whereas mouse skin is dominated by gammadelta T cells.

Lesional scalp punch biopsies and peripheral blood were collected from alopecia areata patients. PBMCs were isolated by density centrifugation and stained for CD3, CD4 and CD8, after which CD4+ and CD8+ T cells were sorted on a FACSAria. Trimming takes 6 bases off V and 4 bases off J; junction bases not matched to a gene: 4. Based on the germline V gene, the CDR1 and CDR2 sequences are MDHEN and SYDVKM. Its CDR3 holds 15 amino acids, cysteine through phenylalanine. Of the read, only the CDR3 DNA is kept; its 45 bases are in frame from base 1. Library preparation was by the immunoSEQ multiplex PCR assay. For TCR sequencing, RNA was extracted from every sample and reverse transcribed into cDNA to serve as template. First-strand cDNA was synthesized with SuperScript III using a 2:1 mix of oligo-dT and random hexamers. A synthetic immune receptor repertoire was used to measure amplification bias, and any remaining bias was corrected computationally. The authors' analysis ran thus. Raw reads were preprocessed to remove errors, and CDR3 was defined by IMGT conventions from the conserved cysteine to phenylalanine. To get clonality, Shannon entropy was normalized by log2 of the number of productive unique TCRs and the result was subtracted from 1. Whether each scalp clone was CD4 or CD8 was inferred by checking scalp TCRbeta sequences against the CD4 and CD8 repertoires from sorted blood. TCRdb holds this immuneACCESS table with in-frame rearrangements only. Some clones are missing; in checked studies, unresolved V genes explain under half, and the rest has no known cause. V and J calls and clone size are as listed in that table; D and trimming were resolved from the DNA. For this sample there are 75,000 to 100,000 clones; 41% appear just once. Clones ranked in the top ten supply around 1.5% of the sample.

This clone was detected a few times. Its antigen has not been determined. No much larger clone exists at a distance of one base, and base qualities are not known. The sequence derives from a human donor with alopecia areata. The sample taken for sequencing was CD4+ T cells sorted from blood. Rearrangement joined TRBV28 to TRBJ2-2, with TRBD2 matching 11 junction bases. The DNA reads TGTGCCAGCAGGGGGACTAGCGGCCCCACCGGGGAGCTGTTTTTT. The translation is CASRGTSGPTGELFF.